This T cell receptor (beta chain) was captured by sequencing in a study of monozygotic twins with inflammatory bowel disease. Study-wide points: For IBD patients, clonotypes shared with others were fewer than for healthy twins, especially with disease activity. T cell subtypes were not distinguishable in this analysis.

CDR1 LGHDT and CDR2 YNNKEL come from the germline V gene (reference sequence). This CDR3 has 12 amino acids. cDNA for TCRalpha and TCRbeta was amplified by nested PCRs of roughly 17 then 8 to 10 cycles. TCRdb derives one entry per CDR3 protein from the 5' RACE reads, leaving out DNA. The listing records roughly 300,000 distinct CDR3 sequences. Each donor supplied about 2.5 ml of blood. In regard to this clonotype: The antigen is unknown.

This sequence originates from a human donor with ulcerative colitis or Crohn's disease, or a healthy co-twin of an affected twin (not recorded which). The sequenced material came from blood. The J gene is TRBJ2-1, the V gene TRBV3-1. The CDR3 loop is CASSQVRNEQFF.